This T cell receptor (beta chain) is drawn from a study of blood T cell repertoires in COVID-19. Cohort assignment relied on participant-reported clinical history. The repertoire was sequenced with immunoSEQ multiplex PCR; TCRdb's copy has only in-frame clones and lacks some. The table records 95,000 to 150,000 clones, around 83% of them present only once. With 3 bases removed from V and 5 bases from J, the gap between germline ends came to 17 bases. Germline lookup yields CDR1 LNHDA and CDR2 SQIVND (reference sequence). The CDR3 loop spans 15 amino acids. The chain links TRBV19 to TRBJ2-7; D is possibly TRBD2 (6 bases). Sample: PBMCs or T cells enriched from blood (not recorded which). This sequence originates from a woman in her thirties who had recovered from COVID-19. For the CDR3, the DNA is TGTGCCAGTAGTATGACGGAGCGGGTCACTGACGAGCAGTACTTC. It specifies CASSMTERVTDEQYF.